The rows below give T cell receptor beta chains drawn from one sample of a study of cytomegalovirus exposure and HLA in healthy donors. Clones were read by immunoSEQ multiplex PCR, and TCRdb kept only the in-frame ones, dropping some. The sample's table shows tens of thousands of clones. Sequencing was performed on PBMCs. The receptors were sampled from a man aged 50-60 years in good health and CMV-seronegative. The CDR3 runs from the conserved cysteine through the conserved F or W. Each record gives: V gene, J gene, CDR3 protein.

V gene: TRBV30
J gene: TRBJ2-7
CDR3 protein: CAWSSGYEQYF

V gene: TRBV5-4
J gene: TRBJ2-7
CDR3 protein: CASSPSRGVLYEQYF

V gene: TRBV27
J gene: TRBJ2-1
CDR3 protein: CASRVARISEQFF

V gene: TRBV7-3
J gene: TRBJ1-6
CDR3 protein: CASSLRGTDKSPLHF

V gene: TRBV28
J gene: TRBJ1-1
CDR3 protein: CASSLQGATEAFF

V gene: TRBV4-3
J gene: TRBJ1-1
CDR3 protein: CASSQHGQGTGTEAFF

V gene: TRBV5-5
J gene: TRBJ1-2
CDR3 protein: CASSWGGRSHTYGYTF

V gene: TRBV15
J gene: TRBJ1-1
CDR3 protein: CATSKRNPGKTEAFF

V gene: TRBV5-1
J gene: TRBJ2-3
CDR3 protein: CASSLNRVTDTQYF

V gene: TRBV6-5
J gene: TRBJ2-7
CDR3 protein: CASSHRDRSDYEQYF

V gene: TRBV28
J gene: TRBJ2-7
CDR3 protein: CATHSGGATYEQYF

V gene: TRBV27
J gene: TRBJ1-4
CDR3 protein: CASSFTGGFEKLFF

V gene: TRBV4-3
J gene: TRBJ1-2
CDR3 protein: CASRPTGLANYGYTF

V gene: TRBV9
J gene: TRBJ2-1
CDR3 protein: CASGRSGSYNEQFF

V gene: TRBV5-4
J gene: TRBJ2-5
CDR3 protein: CASSLGLAGVQETQYF

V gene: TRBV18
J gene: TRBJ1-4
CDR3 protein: CASSPSGTENEKLFF

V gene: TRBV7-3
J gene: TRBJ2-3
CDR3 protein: CASSLSSGRRTDTQYF

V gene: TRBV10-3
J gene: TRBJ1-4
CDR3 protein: CAISESRGQGNEKLFF

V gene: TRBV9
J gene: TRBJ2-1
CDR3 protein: CASSARSGGAYNEQFF

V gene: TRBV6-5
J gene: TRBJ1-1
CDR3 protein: CASSYSGLHTEAFF

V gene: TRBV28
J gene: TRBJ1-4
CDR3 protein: CASSVPTGSTNEKLFF

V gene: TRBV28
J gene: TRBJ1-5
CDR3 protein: CATFRRGTMMENDEPQHF

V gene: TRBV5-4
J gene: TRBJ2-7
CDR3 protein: CASSLDQGQGYEQYF

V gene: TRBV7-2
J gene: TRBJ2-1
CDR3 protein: CASSLEGLAGDEQFF

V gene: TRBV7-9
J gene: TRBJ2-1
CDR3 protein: CASSLVSSNEQFF

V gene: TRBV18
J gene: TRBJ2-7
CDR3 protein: CASSPPGQGGSYEQYF

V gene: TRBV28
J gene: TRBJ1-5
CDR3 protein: CASSSGQGNQPQHF

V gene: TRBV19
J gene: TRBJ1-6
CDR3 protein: CASTISGSPLHF

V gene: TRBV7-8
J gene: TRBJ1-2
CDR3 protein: CASSARDNSYGYTF

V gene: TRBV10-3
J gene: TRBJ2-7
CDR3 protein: CAIRTGVEQYF

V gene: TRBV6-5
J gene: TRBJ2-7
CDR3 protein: CASSSDPRGSKQYF

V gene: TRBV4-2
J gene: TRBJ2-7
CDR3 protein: CASSPRTGGGYEQYF

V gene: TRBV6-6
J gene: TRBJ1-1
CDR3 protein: CASTRPANTEAFF

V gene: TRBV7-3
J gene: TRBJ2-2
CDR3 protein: CASSSRQGSGELFF

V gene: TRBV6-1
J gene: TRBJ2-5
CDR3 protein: CASSEFFAGQETQYF

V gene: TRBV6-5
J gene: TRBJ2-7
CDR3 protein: CASSYSRGGDEQYF

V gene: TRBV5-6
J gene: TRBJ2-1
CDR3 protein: CASSLAVYNEQFF

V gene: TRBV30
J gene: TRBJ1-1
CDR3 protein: CAWSVQGGSEAFF

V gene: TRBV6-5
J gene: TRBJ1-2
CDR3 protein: CASRKQGRDYGYTF

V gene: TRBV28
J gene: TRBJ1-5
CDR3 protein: CASRGGGGGSQPQHF

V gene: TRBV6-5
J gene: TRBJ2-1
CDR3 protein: CASSYEGEQFF

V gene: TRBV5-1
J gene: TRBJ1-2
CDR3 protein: CASSLEHIYGYTF

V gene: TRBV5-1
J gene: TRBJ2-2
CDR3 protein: CASSMGQGFTGELFF

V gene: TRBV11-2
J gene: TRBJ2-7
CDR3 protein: CASSLAGGGFHSYEQYF

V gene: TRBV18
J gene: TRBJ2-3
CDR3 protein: CASSPRQGGTDTQYF

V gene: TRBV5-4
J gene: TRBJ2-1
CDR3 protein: CASSLWSSAEQFF

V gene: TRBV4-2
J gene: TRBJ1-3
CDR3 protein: CASSQGEGGSGNTIYF

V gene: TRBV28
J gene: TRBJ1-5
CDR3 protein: CASSYGTGGNQPQHF

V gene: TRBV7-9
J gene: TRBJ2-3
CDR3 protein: CASSLVGRAQYF

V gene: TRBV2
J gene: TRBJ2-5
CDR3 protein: CASSEERGAWETQYF

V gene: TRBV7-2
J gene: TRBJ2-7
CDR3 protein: CASSLTTGGAFYEQYF

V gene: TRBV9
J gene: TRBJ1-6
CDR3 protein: CASSVAGQVDSPLHF

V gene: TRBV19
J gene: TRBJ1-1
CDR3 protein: CASRATMNTEAFF

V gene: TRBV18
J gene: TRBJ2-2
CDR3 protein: CASSLLPGQGTGELFF

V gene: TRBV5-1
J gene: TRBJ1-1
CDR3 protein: CASSGSVNTEAFF

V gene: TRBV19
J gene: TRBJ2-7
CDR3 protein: CASSRLGTNSYEQYF

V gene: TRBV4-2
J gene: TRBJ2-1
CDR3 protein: CASSQRTSGGGSEQFF

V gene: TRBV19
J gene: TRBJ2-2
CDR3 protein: CASSIGTVGELFF

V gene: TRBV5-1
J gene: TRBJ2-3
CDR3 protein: CASSIWDRSTDTQYF

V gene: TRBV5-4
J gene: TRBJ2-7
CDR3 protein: CASSLQRGGYEQYF